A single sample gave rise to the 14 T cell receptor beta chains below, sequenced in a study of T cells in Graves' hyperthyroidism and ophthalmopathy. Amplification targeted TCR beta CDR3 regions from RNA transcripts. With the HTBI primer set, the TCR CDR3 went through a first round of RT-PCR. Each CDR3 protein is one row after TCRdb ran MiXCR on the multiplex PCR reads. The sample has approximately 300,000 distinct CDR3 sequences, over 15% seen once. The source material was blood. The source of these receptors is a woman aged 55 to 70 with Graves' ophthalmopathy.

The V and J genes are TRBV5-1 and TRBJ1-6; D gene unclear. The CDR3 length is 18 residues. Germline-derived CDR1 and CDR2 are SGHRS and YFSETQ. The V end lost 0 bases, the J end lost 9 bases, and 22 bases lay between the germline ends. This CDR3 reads CASSLVPGGRGAPSPLHF. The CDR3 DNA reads TGCGCCAGCAGCTTGGTTCCGGGAGGGAGAGGTGCTCCTTCACCCCTCCACTTT.

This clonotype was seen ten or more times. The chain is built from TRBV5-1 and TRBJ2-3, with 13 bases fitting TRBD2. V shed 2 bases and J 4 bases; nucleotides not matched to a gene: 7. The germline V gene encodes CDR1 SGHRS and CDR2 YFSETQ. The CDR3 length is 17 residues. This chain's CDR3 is CASSLLGLAGVADTQYF. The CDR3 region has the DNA TGCGCCAGCAGCTTACTAGGACTAGCGGGAGTAGCAGATACGCAGTATTTT.

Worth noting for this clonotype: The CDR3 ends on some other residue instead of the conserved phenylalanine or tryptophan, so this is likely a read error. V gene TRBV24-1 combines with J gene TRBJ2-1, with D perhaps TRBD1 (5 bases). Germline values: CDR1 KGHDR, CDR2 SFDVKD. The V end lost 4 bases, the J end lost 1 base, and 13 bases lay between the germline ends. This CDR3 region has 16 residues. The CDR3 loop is CATSDATVFSYNEQFL. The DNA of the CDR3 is TGTGCCACCAGTGACGCGACAGTATTTTCCTACAATGAGCAGTTCCTC.

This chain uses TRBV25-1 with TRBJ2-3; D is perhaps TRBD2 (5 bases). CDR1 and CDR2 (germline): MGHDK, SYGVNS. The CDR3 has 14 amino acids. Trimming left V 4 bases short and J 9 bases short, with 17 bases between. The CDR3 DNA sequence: TGTGCCAGCAGTGCAGATTGGGGTAGAGGGACGCAGTATTTT. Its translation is CASSADWGRGTQYF.

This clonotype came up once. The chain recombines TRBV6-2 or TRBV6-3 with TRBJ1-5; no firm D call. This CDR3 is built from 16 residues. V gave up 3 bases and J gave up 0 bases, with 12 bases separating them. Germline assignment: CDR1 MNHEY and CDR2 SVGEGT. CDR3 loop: CASSYVVGFSNQPQHF. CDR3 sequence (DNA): TGTGCCAGCAGTTATGTGGTAGGATTTAGCAATCAGCCCCAGCATTTT.

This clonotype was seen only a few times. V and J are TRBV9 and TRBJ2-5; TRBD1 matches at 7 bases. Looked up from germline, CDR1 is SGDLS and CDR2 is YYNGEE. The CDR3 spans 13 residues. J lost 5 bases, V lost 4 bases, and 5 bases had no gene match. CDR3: CASSPGGRETQYF. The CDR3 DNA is TGTGCCAGCAGCCCAGGGGGAAGGGAGACCCAGTACTTC.

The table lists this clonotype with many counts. The CDR3 spells CASSDQGQRNTEAFF. DNA of the CDR3: TGTGCCAGCAGTGACCAGGGACAGAGGAACACTGAAGCTTTCTTT. The V and J genes are TRBV12-3 or TRBV12-4 and TRBJ1-1; TRBD1 matches at 7 bases. V dropped 5 bases and J dropped 1; count of bases not matched to a gene: 7. The CDR3 is made up of 15 amino acids.

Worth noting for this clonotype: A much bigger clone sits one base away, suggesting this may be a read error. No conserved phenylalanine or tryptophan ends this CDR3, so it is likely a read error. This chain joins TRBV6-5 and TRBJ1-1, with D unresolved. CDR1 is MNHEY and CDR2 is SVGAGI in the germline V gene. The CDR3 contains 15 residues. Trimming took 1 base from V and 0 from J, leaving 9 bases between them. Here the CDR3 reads CASSYYSSMNTEAFS. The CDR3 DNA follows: TGTGCCAGCAGTTACTACAGTAGTATGAACACTGAAGCTTTCTCT.

CDR3 in DNA: TGTGCCAGCAGCCAAGATAGGCCAGGGGGCTACAATGAGCAGTTCTTC. It yields the protein CASSQDRPGGYNEQFF. The V call is TRBV14, the J call TRBJ2-1; 7 bases are a match to TRBD1. CDR1 and CDR2 (germline): SGHDN, FVKESK. The CDR3 spans 16 residues. J lost 3 bases, V lost 0 bases, and 5 bases had no gene match.

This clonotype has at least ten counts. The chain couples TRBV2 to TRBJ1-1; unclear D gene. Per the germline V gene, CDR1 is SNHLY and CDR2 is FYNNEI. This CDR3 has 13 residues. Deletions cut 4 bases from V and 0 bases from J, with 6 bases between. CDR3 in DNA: TGTGCCAGCAGTGGACAATTGAACACTGAAGCTTTCTTT. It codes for CASSGQLNTEAFF.

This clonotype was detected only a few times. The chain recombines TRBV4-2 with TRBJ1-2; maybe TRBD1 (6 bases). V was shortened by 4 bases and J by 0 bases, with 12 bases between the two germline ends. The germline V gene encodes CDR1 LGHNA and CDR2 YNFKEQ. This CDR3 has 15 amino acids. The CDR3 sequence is CASSLIGTTNYGYTF. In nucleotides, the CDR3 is TGTGCCAGCAGCCTGATCGGGACAACTAACTATGGCTACACCTTC.

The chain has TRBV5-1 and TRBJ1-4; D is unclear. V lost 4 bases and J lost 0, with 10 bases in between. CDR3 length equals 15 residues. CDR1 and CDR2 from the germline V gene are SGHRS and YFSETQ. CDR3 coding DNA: TGCGCCAGCAGCGGCGGACGGTCAACTAATGAAAAACTGTTTTTT. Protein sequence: CASSGGRSTNEKLFF.

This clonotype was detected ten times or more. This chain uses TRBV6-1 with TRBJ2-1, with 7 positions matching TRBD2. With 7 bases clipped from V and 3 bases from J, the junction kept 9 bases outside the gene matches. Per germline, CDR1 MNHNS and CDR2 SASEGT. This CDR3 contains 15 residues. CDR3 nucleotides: TGTGCCAGCACTTCAGCGGGGACTAACTACAATGAGCAGTTCTTC. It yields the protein CASTSAGTNYNEQFF.

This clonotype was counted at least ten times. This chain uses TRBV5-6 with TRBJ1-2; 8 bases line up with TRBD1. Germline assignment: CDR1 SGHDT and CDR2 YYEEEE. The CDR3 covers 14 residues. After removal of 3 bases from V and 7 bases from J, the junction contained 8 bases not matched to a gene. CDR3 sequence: CASSSRSDRVGYTF. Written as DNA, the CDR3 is TGTGCCAGCAGCTCAAGATCGGACAGGGTTGGCTACACCTTC.